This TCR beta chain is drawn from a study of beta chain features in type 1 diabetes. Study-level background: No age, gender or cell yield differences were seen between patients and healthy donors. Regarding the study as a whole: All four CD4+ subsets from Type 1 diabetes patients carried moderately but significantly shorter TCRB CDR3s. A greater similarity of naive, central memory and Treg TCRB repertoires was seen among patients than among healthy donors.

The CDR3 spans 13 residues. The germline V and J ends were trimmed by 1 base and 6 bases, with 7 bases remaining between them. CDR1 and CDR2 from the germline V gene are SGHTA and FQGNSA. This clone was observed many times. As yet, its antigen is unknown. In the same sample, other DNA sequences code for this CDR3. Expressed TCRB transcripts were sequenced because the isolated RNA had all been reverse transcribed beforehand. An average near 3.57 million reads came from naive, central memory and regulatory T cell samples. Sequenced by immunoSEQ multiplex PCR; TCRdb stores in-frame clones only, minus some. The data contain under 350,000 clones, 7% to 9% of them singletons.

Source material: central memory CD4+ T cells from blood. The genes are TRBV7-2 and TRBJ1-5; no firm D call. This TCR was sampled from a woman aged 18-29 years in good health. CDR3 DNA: TGTGCCAGCAGCTTAGAATTGGGTCAGCCCCAGCATTTT. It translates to CASSLELGQPQHF. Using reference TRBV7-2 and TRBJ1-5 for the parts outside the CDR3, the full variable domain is GAGVSQSPSNKVTEKGKDVELRCDPISGHTALYWYRQSLGQGLEFLIYFQGNSAPDKSGLPSDRFSAERTGGSVSTLTIQRTQQEDSAVYLCASSLELGQPQHFGDGTRLSIL.